This T cell receptor beta chain was sequenced for a study of beta chain features in type 1 diabetes. Sequencing targeted expressed TCRB transcripts, as all isolated RNA had been reverse transcribed. Clones were read by immunoSEQ multiplex PCR, and TCRdb kept only the in-frame ones, dropping some. The sample contains almost 350,000 clones, 8% of which appear only once. This clone was observed a few times. The sample consisted of central memory CD4+ T cells from blood. The receptor was isolated from a woman aged 18-30 years in good health.

CDR3 in DNA: TGTGCCAGCAGCTTAAACGCGGGAGTTAGAGATACGCAGTATTTT. This sequence encodes CASSLNAGVRDTQYF. V is TRBV13 and J is TRBJ2-3; 7 bases align to TRBD2. The germline V gene encodes CDR1 PRHDT and CDR2 FYEKMQ (reference sequence). CDR3 length: 15 amino acids. V lost 2 bases, J lost 5 bases, and 7 bases stayed unmatched.